This record looks at one T cell receptor (beta chain) sequence and its context. J lost 8 bases, V lost 2 bases, and 8 bases had no gene match. The CDR3 loop spans 15 amino acids. Germline V gene lookup returns CDR1 SEHNR and CDR2 FQNEAQ (reference sequence). Using immunoSEQ multiplex PCR, the repertoire was profiled, and TCRdb retains in-frame clones only, with some absent. This sample has approximately 70,000 clones, with roughly nine tenths found just once. The data were obtained in a study of T cell changes during pregnancy in multiple sclerosis. This receptor was obtained from a female donor in good health, enrolled as a control in a pregnancy study. The rearrangement joins TRBV7-9 to TRBJ2-1; TRBD2 matches 8 bases. The starting material was peripheral blood, obtained in the second trimester of pregnancy. The DNA of the CDR3 is TGTGCCAGCAGCTTACAACTAGCGGTGAGAGATGAGCAGTTCTTC. This sequence encodes CASSLQLAVRDEQFF.